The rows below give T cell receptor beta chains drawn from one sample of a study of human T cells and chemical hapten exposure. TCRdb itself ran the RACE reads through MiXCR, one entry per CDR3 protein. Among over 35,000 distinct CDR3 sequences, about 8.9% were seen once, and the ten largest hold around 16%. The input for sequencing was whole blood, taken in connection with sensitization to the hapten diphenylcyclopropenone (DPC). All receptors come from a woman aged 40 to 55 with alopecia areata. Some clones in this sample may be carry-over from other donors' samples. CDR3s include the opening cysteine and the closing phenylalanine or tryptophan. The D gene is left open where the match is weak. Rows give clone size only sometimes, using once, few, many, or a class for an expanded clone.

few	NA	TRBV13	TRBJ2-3	CASSTDRHTDTQYF	TGTGCCAGCAGCACTGACAGGCACACAGATACGCAGTATTTT
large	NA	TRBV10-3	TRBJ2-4	CAISEGLIAKNIQYF	TGTGCCATCAGTGAGGGACTCATAGCCAAAAACATTCAGTACTTC
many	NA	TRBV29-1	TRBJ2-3	CSVDGGEGRTDTQYF	TGCAGCGTTGATGGCGGTGAAGGGAGGACAGATACGCAGTATTTT
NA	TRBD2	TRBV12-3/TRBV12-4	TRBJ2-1	CASSIGWAGTSEFF	TGTGCCAGCAGCATAGGCTGGGCTGGGACTAGCGAGTTCTTC
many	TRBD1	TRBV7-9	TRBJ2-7	CASSSTGDPYEQYF	TGTGCCAGCAGCTCGACAGGGGATCCCTACGAGCAGTACTTC
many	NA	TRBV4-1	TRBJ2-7	CASSQAMLRAGPTYEQYF	TGCGCCAGCAGCCAAGCCATGCTTCGGGCAGGGCCCACCTACGAGCAGTACTTC
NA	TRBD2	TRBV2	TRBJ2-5	CASSDRRGAGETQYF	TGTGCCAGCAGTGATCGGCGGGGGGCCGGAGAGACCCAGTACTTC
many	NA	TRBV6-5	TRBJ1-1	CASRERAGALNTEAFF	TGTGCCAGCAGGGAACGGGCAGGGGCCCTGAACACTGAAGCTTTCTTT
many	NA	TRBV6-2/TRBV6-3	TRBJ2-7	CASSISSYEQYF	TGTGCCAGCAGTATTAGCTCCTACGAGCAGTACTTC
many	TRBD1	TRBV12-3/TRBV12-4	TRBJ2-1	CASSFQTGGRYNEQFF	TGTGCCAGCAGTTTCCAGACAGGGGGAAGGTACAATGAGCAGTTCTTC
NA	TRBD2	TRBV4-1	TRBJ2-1	CASGDVAGAFNEQFF	TGCGCCAGCGGAGATGTAGCGGGGGCTTTCAATGAGCAGTTCTTC
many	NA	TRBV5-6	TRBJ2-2	CASSQRTGELFF	TGTGCCAGCAGCCAACGGACCGGGGAGCTGTTTTTT
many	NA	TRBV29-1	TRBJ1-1	CSVEAGNEAFF	TGCAGCGTTGAAGCAGGGAATGAAGCTTTCTTT
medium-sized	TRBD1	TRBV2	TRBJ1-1	CALDQGAGAEAFF	TGTGCCCTCGACCAGGGGGCTGGAGCTGAAGCTTTCTTT
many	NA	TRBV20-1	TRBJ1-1	CSAVGAGSNTEAFF	TGCAGTGCCGTAGGTGCAGGTTCGAACACTGAAGCTTTCTTT
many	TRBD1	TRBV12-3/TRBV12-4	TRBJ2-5	CASRKTGQETQYF	TGTGCCAGCAGGAAGACAGGGCAAGAGACCCAGTACTTC
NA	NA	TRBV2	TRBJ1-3	CASRITPGNTIYF	TGTGCCAGCAGAATAACCCCCGGAAACACCATATATTTT
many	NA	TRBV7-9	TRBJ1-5	CASSNGSVNQPQHF	TGTGCCAGCAGCAACGGGTCTGTTAATCAGCCCCAGCATTTT
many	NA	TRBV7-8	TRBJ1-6	CASSLVRNESPLHF	TGTGCCAGCAGCCTCGTCAGGAACGAATCACCCCTCCACTTT
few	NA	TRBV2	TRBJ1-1	CASSDSFMNTEAFF	TGTGCCAGCAGTGACTCATTTATGAACACTGAAGCTTTCTTT
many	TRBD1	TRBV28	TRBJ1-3	CASSQDRVGNTIYF	TGTGCCAGCAGTCAAGACAGGGTAGGAAACACCATATATTTT
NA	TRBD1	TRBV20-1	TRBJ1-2	CSAATGTGIAGYTF	TGCAGTGCCGCCACCGGGACAGGGATCGCTGGCTACACCTTC
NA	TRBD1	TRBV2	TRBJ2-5	CASSGTGGSETQYF	TGTGCCAGCAGTGGGACAGGGGGATCCGAGACCCAGTACTTC
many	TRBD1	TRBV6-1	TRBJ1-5	CASSEDRGSQPQHF	TGTGCCAGCAGTGAGGACAGGGGGAGTCAGCCCCAGCATTTT
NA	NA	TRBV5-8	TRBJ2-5	CASSPREYQETQYF	TGTGCCAGCAGCCCCCGCGAGTACCAAGAGACCCAGTACTTC
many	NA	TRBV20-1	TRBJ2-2	CSAGRGNTGELFF	TGCAGTGCCGGCAGGGGTAACACCGGGGAGCTGTTTTTT
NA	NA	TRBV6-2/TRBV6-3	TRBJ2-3	CASSSLGARTDTQYF	TGTGCCAGCAGTTCCCTCGGGGCGCGCACAGATACGCAGTATTTT
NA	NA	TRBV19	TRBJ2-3	CASSKISVDTQYF	TGTGCCAGTAGTAAGATTTCGGTAGATACGCAGTATTTT
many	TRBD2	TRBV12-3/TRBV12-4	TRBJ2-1	CASSLYRGGRDEQFF	TGTGCCAGCAGTTTGTACCGGGGGGGCAGGGATGAGCAGTTCTTC
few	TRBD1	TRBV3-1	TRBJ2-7	CASSLSGGGYEQYF	TGTGCCAGCAGCTTGTCAGGGGGCGGATACGAGCAGTACTTC
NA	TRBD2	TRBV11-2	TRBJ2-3	CASSPIAGTQYF	TGTGCCAGCAGTCCTATAGCGGGTACGCAGTATTTT
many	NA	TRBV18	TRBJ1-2	CASSPTSYGYTF	TGTGCCAGCTCACCTACGTCCTATGGCTACACCTTC
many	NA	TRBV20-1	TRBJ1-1	CSAPTTGAKTEAFF	TGCAGTGCGCCGACGACGGGGGCGAAGACTGAAGCTTTCTTT
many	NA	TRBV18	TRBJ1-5	CASSPRWNQPQHF	TGTGCCAGCTCACCACGGTGGAATCAGCCCCAGCATTTT
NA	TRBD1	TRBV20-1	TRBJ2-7	CSAREGQGYEQYF	TGCAGTGCTAGAGAGGGACAGGGCTACGAGCAGTACTTC
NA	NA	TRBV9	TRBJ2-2	CASSGDTGELFF	TGTGCCAGCAGCGGGGATACCGGGGAGCTGTTTTTT
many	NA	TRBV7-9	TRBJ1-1	CASSPTAGAPGEEAFF	TGTGCCAGCAGCCCTACTGCGGGGGCCCCCGGGGAAGAAGCTTTCTTT
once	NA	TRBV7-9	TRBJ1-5	CASSQGQQNQPQHF	TGTGCCAGCAGCCAAGGACAGCAGAATCAGCCCCAGCATTTT
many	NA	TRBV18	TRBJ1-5	CASSPTGNQPQHF	TGTGCCAGCTCACCAACAGGGAATCAGCCCCAGCATTTT
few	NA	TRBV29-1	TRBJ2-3	CSVEDSLRAADTQYF	TGCAGCGTTGAAGATAGTCTTAGGGCGGCGGATACGCAGTATTTT
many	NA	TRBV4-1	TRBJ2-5	CASSQATGTQYF	TGCGCCAGCAGCCAGGCCACGGGGACCCAGTACTTC
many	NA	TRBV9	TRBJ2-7	CASSEQGMYEQYF	TGTGCCAGCAGCGAACAGGGTATGTACGAGCAGTACTTC
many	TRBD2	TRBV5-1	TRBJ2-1	CASSLNPLAGGPYEQFF	TGCGCCAGCAGCCTAAACCCCCTTGCGGGGGGGCCTTATGAGCAGTTCTTC
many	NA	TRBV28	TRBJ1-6	CASTPVPGGLSPLHF	TGTGCCAGCACGCCCGTTCCGGGGGGTTTGTCACCCCTCCACTTT
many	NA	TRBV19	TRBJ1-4	CASSIPSAGRLNEKLFF	TGTGCCAGTAGTATCCCCTCGGCCGGGAGGCTCAATGAAAAACTGTTTTTT
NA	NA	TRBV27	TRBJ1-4	CASSWTGWGEKLFF	TGTGCCAGCAGTTGGACGGGTTGGGGTGAAAAACTGTTTTTT